Each of the 4 T cell receptor beta chains below was sequenced from the same sample in a study of CD8+CD57+ T cells in acquired aplastic anemia (dated by TCRdb to between 2017 and 2018). The sequencer was an Illumina HiSeq 2000. TCR beta VDJ combination and CDR3 sequence profiling used genomic DNA as the template. TCRdb trimmed the raw reads at Q25, called clones with MiXCR and kept productive beta chains. Every CDR3 protein is listed once, alongside the most common genes and DNA of its rows. The sample contains over 150,000 distinct CDR3 sequences, 55% to 65% of them found a single time. The top ten constitute about 42% of the sample. The patients picked for sequencing were ones in whom flow cytometry had shown an expansion of CD8+CD57+ cells. Sequenced: sorted CD4+, CD8+, or CD8+CD57+ T cells (not recorded which) from PBMCs. The receptor source for this set is a human donor with aplastic anemia.

The V gene is TRBV9, the J gene TRBJ2-7; TRBD2 matches 8 bases. CDR1 and CDR2 from the germline V gene are SGDLS and YYNGEE. V was clipped by 0 bases and J by 6 bases; unmatched bases: 2. This CDR3 has 13 amino acids. The CDR3 nucleotides are TGTGCCAGCAGCGTAGAAGCGGGAGTCGAGCAGTACTTC. This encodes CASSVEAGVEQYF.

This clonotype was detected a few times. This rearrangement joins TRBV24-1 to TRBJ1-5; 7 nucleotides agree with TRBD1. CDR3 length equals 15 residues. Looked up from germline, CDR1 is KGHDR and CDR2 is SFDVKD. J lost 3 bases, V lost 3 bases, and 4 bases had no gene match. The DNA of the CDR3 is TGTGCCACCAGTGATCCCGGGACAGTCAATCAGCCCCAGCATTTT. Amino acid sequence: CATSDPGTVNQPQHF.

This chain connects TRBV20-1 to TRBJ1-1, with D perhaps TRBD1 (6 bases). Germline V gene data show CDR1 as DFQATT and CDR2 as SNEGSKA (reference sequence). The CDR3 has 12 residues. Trimming cost V 3 bases and J 5 bases, with 10 bases left between them. CDR3 sequence reads: CSARAGVTEAFF. The DNA for the CDR3 is TGCAGTGCTAGGGCAGGGGTAACTGAAGCTTTCTTT.

This rearrangement joins TRBV24-1 to TRBJ2-3; 9 bases match TRBD1. The CDR3 is made up of 16 amino acids. The J segment lost 5 bases and the V segment lost 6 bases, leaving 11 bases of the junction unmatched. Germline V lookup: CDR1 KGHDR, CDR2 SFDVKD. The chain's CDR3 is CATSHLDRGIEDTQYF. The CDR3 DNA reads as TGTGCCACCAGTCACCTAGACAGGGGGATAGAAGATACGCAGTATTTT.